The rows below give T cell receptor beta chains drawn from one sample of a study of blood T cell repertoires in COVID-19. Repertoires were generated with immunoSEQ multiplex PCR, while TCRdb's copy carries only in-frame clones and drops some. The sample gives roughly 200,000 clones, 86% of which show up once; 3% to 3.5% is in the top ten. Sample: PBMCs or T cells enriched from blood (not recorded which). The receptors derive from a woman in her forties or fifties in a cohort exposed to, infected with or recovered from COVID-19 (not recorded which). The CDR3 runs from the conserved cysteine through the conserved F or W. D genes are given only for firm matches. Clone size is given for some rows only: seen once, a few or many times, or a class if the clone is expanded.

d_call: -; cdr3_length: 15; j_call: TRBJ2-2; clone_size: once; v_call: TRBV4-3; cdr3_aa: CASSLDSWNTGELFF; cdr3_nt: TGCGCCAGCAGCCTGGACAGTTGGAACACCGGGGAGCTGTTTTTT
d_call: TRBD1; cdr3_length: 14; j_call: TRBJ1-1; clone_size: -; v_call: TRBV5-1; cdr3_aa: CASSPQGASSEAFF; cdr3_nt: TGCGCCAGCAGCCCACAGGGGGCCTCGTCTGAAGCTTTCTTT
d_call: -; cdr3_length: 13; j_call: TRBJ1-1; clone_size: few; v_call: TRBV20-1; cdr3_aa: CSASVNGNTEAFF; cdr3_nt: TGCAGTGCTAGTGTTAACGGGAACACTGAAGCTTTCTTT
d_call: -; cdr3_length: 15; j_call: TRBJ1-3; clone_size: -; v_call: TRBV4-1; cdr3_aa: CASSQGGTRGDTIYF; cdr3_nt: TGCGCCAGCAGCCAAGGCGGGACTCGAGGAGACACCATATATTTT
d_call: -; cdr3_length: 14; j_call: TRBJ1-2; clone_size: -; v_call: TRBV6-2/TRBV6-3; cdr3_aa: CASSSLHANYGYTF; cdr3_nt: TGTGCCAGCAGTTCACTACACGCTAACTATGGCTACACCTTC
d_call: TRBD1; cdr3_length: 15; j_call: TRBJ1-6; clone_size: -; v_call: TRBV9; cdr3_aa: CASSGDYRGDSPLHF; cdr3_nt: TGTGCCAGCAGCGGAGACTACAGGGGAGACTCACCCCTCCACTTT
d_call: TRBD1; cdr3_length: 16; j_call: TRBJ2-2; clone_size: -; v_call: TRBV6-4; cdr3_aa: CASRSVGTGGIGELFF; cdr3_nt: TGTGCCAGCAGGTCTGTAGGGACAGGGGGCATCGGGGAGCTGTTTTTT
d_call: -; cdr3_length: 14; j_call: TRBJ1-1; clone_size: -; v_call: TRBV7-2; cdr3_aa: CASSLGRGGTEAFF; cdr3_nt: TGTGCCAGCAGCTTGGGACGGGGGGGCACTGAAGCTTTCTTT
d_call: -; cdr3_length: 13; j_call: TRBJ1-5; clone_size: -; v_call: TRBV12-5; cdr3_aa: CASHSRGEEPQHF; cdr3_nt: TGTGCTAGTCACTCTAGGGGCGAGGAGCCCCAGCATTTT
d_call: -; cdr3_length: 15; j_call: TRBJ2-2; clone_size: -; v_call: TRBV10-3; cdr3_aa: CAISPTTGNTGELFF; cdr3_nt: TGTGCCATCAGTCCCACGACAGGGAACACCGGGGAGCTGTTTTTT
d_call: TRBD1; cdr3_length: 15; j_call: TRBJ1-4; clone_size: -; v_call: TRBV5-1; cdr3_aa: CASSGQGAGEEKLFF; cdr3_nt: TGCGCCAGCAGCGGGCAGGGGGCAGGGGAAGAAAAACTGTTTTTT
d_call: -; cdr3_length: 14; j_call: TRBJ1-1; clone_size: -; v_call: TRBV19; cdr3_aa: CASTRQNLNTEAFF; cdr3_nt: TGTGCCAGTACGCGCCAAAATCTGAACACTGAAGCTTTCTTT
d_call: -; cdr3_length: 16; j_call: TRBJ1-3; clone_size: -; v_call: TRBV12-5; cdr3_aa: CASGFYPGYSGNTIYF; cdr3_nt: TGTGCTAGTGGTTTCTATCCGGGATACTCTGGAAACACCATATATTTT
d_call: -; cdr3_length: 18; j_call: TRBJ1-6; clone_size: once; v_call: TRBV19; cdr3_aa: CASSIDLVAGGLYSPLHF; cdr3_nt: TGTGCCAGTAGTATAGATCTCGTCGCCGGGGGATTATATTCACCCCTCCACTTT
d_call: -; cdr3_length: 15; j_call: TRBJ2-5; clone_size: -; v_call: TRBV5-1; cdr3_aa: CASSLATGFRETQYF; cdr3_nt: TGCGCCAGCAGCTTGGCCACAGGGTTCAGGGAGACCCAGTACTTC
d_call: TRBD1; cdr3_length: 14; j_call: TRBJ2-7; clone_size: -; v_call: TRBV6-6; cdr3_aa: CASRGRNRGYEQYF; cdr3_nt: TGTGCCAGCAGGGGAAGGAACAGGGGCTACGAGCAGTACTTC
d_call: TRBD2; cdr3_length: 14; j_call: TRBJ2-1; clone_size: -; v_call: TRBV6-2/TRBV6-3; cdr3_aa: CASSRDYSANEQFF; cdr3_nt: TGTGCCAGCAGTCGGGACTATTCTGCCAATGAGCAGTTCTTC
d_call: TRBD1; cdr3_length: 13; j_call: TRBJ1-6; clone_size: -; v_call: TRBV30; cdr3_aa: CAWRQGRGSPLHF; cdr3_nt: TGTGCCTGGAGACAGGGGAGAGGATCACCCCTCCACTTT
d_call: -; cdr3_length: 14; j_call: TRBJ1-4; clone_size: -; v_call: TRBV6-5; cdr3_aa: CASSHRESSEKLFF; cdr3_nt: TGTGCCAGCAGTCACAGGGAATCTAGTGAAAAACTGTTTTTT
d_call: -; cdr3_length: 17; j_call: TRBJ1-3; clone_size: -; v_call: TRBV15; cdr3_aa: CATSRERGLSSGNTIYF; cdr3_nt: TGTGCCACCAGCAGAGAACGAGGCCTAAGCTCTGGAAACACCATATATTTT
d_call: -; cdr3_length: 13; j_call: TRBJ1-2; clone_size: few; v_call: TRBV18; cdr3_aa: CASSPDSSDGYTF; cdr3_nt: TGTGCCAGCTCACCAGACAGTTCAGATGGCTACACCTTC
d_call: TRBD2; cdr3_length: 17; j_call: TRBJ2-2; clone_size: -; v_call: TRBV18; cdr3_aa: CASTPFTSGANTGELFF; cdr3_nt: TGTGCCAGCACCCCCTTTACTAGCGGCGCGAACACCGGGGAGCTGTTTTTT
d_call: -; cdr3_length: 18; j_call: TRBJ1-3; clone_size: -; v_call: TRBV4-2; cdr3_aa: CASSQESSTYQGENTIYF; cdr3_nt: TGTGCCAGCAGCCAAGAATCATCGACGTACCAGGGTGAGAACACCATATATTTT
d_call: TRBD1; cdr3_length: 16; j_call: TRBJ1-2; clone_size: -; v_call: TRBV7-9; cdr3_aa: CASSAHSGTGDYGYTF; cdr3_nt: TGTGCCAGCAGCGCCCACTCCGGGACAGGGGACTATGGCTACACCTTC
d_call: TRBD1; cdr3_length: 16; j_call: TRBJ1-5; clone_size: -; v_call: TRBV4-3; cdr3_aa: CASSPSTGGGNQPQHF; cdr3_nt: TGCGCCAGCAGCCCGTCCACAGGGGGCGGCAATCAGCCCCAGCATTTT
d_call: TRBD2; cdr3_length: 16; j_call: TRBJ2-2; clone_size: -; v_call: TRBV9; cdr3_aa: CASSVDLAGGPGELFF; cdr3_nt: TGTGCCAGCAGCGTAGATCTAGCGGGGGGGCCCGGGGAGCTGTTTTTT
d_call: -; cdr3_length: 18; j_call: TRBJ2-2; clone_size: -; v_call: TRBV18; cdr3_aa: CASSGYWQGQEYTGELFF; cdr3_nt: TGTGCCAGCTCAGGATATTGGCAGGGCCAGGAGTACACCGGGGAGCTGTTTTTT
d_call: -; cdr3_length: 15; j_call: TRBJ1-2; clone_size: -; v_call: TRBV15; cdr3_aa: CATSRDHGTLYGYTF; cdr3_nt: TGTGCCACCAGCAGAGATCATGGGACTCTCTATGGCTACACCTTC
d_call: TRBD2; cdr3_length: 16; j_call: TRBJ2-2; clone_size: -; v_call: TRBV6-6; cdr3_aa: CASTTARGDSTGELFF; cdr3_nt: TGTGCCAGCACCACGGCCCGGGGGGATTCCACCGGGGAGCTGTTTTTT
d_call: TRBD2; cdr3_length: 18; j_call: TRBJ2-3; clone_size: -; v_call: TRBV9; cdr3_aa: CASSVTPSLAGGGDTQYF; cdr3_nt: TGTGCCAGCAGCGTCACTCCCTCCCTAGCGGGGGGTGGAGATACGCAGTATTTT
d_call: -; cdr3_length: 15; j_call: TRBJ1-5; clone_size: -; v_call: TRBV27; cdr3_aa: CASSHDRNSNQPQHF; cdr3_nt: TGTGCCAGCAGCCACGACAGAAATAGCAATCAGCCCCAGCATTTT
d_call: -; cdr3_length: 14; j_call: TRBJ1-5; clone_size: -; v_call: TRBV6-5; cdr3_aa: CASSYAISNQPQHF; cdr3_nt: TGTGCCAGCAGTTACGCTATTTCCAATCAGCCCCAGCATTTT
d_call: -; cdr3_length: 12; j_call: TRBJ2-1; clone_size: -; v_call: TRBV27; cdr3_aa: CASSLRGYEQFF; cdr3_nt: TGTGCCAGCAGTCTACGGGGATATGAGCAGTTCTTC
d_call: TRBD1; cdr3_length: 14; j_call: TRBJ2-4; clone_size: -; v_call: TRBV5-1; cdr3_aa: CASSGRGLGNIQYF; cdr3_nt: TGCGCCAGCAGCGGTAGGGGGCTTGGAAACATTCAGTACTTC
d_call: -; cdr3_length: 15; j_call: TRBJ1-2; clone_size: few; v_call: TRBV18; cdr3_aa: CASSPSTVTNYGYTF; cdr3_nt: TGTGCCAGCTCACCAAGCACGGTGACTAACTATGGCTACACCTTC
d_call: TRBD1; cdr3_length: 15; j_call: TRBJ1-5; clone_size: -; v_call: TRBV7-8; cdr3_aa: CASSLALRGDQPQHF; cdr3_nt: TGTGCCAGCAGCTTAGCGCTCAGGGGGGATCAGCCCCAGCATTTT
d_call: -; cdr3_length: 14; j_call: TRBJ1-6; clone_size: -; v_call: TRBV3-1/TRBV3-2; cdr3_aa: CASSRDSQRSPLHF; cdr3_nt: TGTGCCAGCAGCCGGGACTCTCAACGATCACCCCTCCACTTT
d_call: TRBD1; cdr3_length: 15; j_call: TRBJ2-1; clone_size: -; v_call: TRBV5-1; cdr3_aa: CASSLRDRRYNEQFF; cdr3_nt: TGCGCCAGCAGCTTGCGGGACAGGCGCTACAATGAGCAGTTCTTC
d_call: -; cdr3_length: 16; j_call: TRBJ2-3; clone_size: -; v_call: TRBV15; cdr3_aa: CATNPGGYPTGDTQYF; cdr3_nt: TGTGCCACCAATCCGGGGGGCTACCCTACAGGGGATACGCAGTATTTT
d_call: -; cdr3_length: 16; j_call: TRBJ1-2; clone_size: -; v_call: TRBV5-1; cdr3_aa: CASSSGGGQANYGYTF; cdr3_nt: TGCGCCAGCAGCTCCGGGGGGGGACAAGCTAACTATGGCTACACCTTC
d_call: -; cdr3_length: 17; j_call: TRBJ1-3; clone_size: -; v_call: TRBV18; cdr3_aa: CASSLTKKEFSGNTIYF; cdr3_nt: TGTGCCAGCTCACTTACAAAAAAAGAATTCTCTGGAAACACCATATATTTT
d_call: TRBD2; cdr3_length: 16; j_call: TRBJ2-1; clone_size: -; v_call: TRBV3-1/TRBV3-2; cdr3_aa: CASSRTSGGPYNEQFF; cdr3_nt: TGTGCCAGCAGCCGGACTAGCGGGGGGCCATACAATGAGCAGTTCTTC
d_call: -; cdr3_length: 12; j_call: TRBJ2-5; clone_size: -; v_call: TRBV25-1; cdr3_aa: CASSDMQETQYF; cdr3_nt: TGTGCCAGCAGTGATATGCAAGAGACCCAGTACTTC
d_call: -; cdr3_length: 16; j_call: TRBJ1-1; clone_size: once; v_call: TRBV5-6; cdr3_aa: CASSFGLVTGNTEAFF; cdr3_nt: TGTGCCAGCAGCTTCGGTTTGGTCACGGGGAACACTGAAGCTTTCTTT
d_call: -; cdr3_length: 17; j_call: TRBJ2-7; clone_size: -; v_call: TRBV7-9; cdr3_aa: CASSPSRLEGSSYEQYF; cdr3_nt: TGTGCCAGCAGCCCATCCCGTCTGGAGGGATCCTCCTACGAGCAGTACTTC
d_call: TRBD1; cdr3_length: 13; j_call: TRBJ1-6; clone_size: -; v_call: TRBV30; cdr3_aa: CAWLGQGNSPLHF; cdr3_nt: TGTGCCTGGCTCGGACAGGGAAATTCACCCCTCCACTTT
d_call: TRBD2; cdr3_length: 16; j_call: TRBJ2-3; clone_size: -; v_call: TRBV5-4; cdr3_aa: CASSRRLAGSTDTQYF; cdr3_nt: TGTGCCAGCAGCCGCAGACTAGCGGGGAGCACAGATACGCAGTATTTT
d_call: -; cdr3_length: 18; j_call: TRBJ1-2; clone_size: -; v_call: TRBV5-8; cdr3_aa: CASSFLQITTIANYGYTF; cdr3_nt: TGTGCCAGCAGCTTCTTGCAGATCACTACTATAGCTAACTATGGCTACACCTTC
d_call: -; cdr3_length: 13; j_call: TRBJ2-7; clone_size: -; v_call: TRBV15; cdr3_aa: CATSDRRGYEQYF; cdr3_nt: TGTGCCACCAGCGACCGACGGGGATACGAGCAGTACTTC
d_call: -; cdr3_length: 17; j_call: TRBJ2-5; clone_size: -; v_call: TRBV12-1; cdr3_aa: CASSLPLGQGKLGTQYF; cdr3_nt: TGTGCCAGCAGCTTACCCTTAGGACAGGGGAAATTAGGGACCCAGTACTTC
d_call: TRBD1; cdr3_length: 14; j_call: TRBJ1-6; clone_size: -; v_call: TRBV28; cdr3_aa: CASRTTGGYSPLHF; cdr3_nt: TGTGCCAGCCGAACTACAGGGGGCTATTCACCCCTCCACTTT